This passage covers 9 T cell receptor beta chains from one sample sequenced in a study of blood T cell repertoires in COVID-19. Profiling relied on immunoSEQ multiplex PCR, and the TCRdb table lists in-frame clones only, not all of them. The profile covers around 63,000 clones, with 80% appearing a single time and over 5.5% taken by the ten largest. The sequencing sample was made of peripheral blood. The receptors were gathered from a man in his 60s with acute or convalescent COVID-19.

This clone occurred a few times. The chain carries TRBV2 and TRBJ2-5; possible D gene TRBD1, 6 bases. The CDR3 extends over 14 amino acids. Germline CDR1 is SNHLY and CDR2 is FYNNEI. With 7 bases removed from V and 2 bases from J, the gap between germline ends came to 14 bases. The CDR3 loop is CASIPGTNQETQYF. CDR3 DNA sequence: TGTGCCAGCATCCCGGGGACAAATCAAGAGACCCAGTACTTC.

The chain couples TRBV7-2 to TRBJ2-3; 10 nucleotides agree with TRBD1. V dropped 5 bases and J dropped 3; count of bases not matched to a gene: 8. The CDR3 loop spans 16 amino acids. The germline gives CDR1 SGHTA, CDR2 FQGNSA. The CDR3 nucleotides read TGTGCCAGCAGCCCAAGACAGGGGGCCGGAACAGATACGCAGTATTTT. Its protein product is CASSPRQGAGTDTQYF.

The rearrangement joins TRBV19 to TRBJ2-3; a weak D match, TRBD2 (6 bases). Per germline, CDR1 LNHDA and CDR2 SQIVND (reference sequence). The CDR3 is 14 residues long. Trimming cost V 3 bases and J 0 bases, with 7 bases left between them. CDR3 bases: TGTGCCAGTAGTATTGGAGGGAGCACAGATACGCAGTATTTT. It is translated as CASSIGGSTDTQYF.

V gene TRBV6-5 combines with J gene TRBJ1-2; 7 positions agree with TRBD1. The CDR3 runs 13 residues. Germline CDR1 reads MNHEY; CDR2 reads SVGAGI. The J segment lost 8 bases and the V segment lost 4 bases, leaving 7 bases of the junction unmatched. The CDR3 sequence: CASSWDSGGGYTF. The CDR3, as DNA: TGTGCCAGCAGTTGGGACAGTGGAGGAGGCTACACCTTC.

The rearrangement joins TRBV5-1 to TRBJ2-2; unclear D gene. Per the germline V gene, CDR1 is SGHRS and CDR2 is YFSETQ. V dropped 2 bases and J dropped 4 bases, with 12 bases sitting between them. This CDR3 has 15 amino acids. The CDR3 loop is CASSFDSYGTGELFF. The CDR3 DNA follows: TGCGCCAGCAGCTTTGATTCCTATGGCACCGGGGAGCTGTTTTTT.

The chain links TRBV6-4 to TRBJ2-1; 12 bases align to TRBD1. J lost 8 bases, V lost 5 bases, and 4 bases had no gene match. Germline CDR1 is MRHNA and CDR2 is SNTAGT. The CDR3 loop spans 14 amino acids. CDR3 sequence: CASSPGTGGDEQFF. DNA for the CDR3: TGTGCCAGCAGTCCCGGGACAGGGGGCGATGAGCAGTTCTTC.

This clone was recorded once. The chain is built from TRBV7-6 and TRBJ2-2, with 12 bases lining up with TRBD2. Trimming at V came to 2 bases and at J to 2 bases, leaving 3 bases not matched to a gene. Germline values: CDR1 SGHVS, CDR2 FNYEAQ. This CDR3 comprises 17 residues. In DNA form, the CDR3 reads TGTGCCAGCAGCTTACCTAGCGGGGGGGCCAACACCGGGGAGCTGTTTTTT. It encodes CASSLPSGGANTGELFF.

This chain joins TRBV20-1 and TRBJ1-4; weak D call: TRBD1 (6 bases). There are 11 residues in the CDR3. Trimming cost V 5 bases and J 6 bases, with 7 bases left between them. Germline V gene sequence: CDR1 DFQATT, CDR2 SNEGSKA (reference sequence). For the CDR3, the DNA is TGCAGTGCTGGACAGTATGAAAAACTGTTTTTT. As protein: CSAGQYEKLFF.

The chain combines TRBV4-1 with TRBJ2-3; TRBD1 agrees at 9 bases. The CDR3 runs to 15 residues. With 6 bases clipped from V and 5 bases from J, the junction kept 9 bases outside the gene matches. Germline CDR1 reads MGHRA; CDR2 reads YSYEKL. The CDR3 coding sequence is TGCGCCAGCAGTTTTGGACAGGGGTTGAGAGATACGCAGTATTTT. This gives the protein CASSFGQGLRDTQYF.